The 21 T cell receptor beta chains in this list originate from one sample, sequenced in a study of blood T cell repertoires in COVID-19. TCRdb's table, derived via immunoSEQ multiplex PCR, lists solely in-frame clones and lacks some. Of 150,000 to 200,000 clones in the sample, 80% to 90% are singletons; the top ten hold 9%. Sequencing used PBMCs or T cells enriched from blood (not recorded which). These receptor sequences come from a woman younger than 35 who had recovered from COVID-19.

The chain couples TRBV27 to TRBJ2-7; 7 bases are a match to TRBD1. From germline, CDR1 is MNHEY and CDR2 SMNVEV (reference sequence). V trimming: 10 bases; J trimming: 3 bases; junction bases outside the gene matches: 9. The CDR3 spans 13 residues. This CDR3 reads CATSDRANYEQYF. The CDR3 DNA reads TGTGCCACCTCTGACAGGGCGAACTACGAGCAGTACTTC.

V usage is TRBV5-8 and J usage is TRBJ1-2, with D tentatively TRBD1 (5 bases). CDR1 and CDR2 from the germline V gene are SGHTS and YDEGEE. The CDR3 covers 14 residues. V dropped 3 bases and J dropped 5 bases, with 14 bases sitting between them. CDR3 sequence reads: CASSSQGPVYGYTF. CDR3 nucleotide sequence: TGTGCCAGCAGCTCTCAGGGCCCTGTGTATGGCTACACCTTC.

The genes are TRBV4-2 and TRBJ1-6, with a possible D match to TRBD1 (5 bases). The CDR3 spans 15 residues. CDR1 and CDR2 from the germline V gene are LGHNA and YNFKEQ. Trimming cost V 0 bases and J 8 bases, with 11 bases left between them. CDR3 sequence (DNA): TGTGCCAGCAGCCAAGATACAGCAGGGCATTCACCCCTCCACTTT. This codes for CASSQDTAGHSPLHF.

The rearrangement joins TRBV6-5 to TRBJ2-3, with 7 bases matching TRBD2. Germline CDR1 reads MNHEY; CDR2 reads SVGAGI. The J segment lost 1 base and the V segment lost 7 bases, leaving 2 bases of the junction unmatched. There are 13 residues in the CDR3. The CDR3 is CASKAGGTDTQYF. CDR3 DNA: TGTGCCAGCAAGGCGGGGGGCACAGATACGCAGTATTTT.

V is TRBV28 and J is TRBJ1-1; D may be TRBD1 (6 bases). The V gene's germline CDR1 is MDHEN and CDR2 SYDVKM. This CDR3 region has 13 residues. V lost 6 bases, J lost 1 base, and 9 bases lay in between. The CDR3 DNA reads as TGTGCCAGCAGCGGGGGGCGGAACACTGAAGCTTTCTTT. Its translation is CASSGGRNTEAFF. Full variable domain (rest looked up from reference TRBV28 and TRBJ1-1): DVKVTQSSRYLVKRTGEKVFLECVQDMDHENMFWYRQDPGLGLRLIYFSYDVKMKEKGDIPEGYSVSREKKERFSLILESASTNQTSMYLCASSGGRNTEAFFGQGTRLTVV.

The J gene is TRBJ2-7, the V gene TRBV7-3; D unresolved. The CDR3 spans 14 residues. Germline CDR1 reads SGHTA; CDR2 reads FQGTGA. V lost 4 bases, J lost 0 bases, and 10 bases lay in between. CDR3 region: CASSSGTNSYEQYF. CDR3 DNA sequence: TGTGCCAGCAGCTCTGGCACGAACTCCTACGAGCAGTACTTC. Together with reference TRBV7-3 and TRBJ2-7, the CDR3 gives the full variable domain: GAGVSQTPSNKVTEKGKYVELRCDPISGHTALYWYRQSLGQGPEFLIYFQGTGAADDSGLPNDRFFAVRPEGSVSTLKIQRTERGDSAVYLCASSSGTNSYEQYFGPGTRLTVT.

The chain has TRBV7-9 and TRBJ1-5; no firm D call. CDR1 and CDR2 (germline): SEHNR, FQNEAQ (reference sequence). Trimming shortened V by 5 bases and J by 9 bases, and 17 bases separated the two germline ends. The CDR3 runs to 14 residues. The CDR3 coding sequence is TGTGCCAGCAGCCCCGAGAGGGTTGACCGGCCCCAGCATTTT. This encodes CASSPERVDRPQHF.

This chain connects TRBV7-9 to TRBJ1-6; 8 bases agree with TRBD1. Trimming cost V 0 bases and J 4 bases; bases outside gene matches: 2. The CDR3 length is 16 residues. Per the germline V gene, CDR1 is SEHNR and CDR2 is FQNEAQ (reference sequence). The CDR3 reads CASSLAQGAYNSPLHF. Written as DNA, the CDR3 is TGTGCCAGCAGCTTAGCTCAGGGGGCATATAATTCACCCCTCCACTTT.

The sample holds one count of this clone. The rearrangement links TRBV5-1 to TRBJ1-2; 9 bases agree with TRBD1. Germline CDR1 is SGHRS and CDR2 is YFSETQ. This CDR3 region has 15 residues. V was pared by 5 bases and J by 5 bases, with 10 bases of the junction left unmatched. CDR3 nucleotides: TGCGCCAGCAGTTATCTTACGGGACAGGGTTATGGCTACACCTTC. Translating gives CASSYLTGQGYGYTF.

The rearrangement links TRBV28 to TRBJ2-7, with D possibly being TRBD1 (7 bases). The germline CDR1 and CDR2 sequences are MDHEN and SYDVKM. The CDR3 runs 15 residues. V lost 3 bases and J lost 5, with 17 bases in between. CDR3 protein: CASSFRQGLRDEQYF. Here the CDR3 DNA reads TGTGCCAGCAGTTTCCGACAGGGACTTAGGGACGAGCAGTACTTC.

This chain joins TRBV24-1 and TRBJ2-1; 7 nucleotides align to TRBD2. This CDR3 comprises 16 residues. Germline CDR1 is KGHDR and CDR2 is SFDVKD. Trimming at V came to 4 bases and at J to 1 base, leaving 6 bases not matched to a gene. The CDR3 nucleotides read TGTGCCACCAGTGACGTACTAGCGCCGTCCTACAATGAGCAGTTCTTC. It is translated as CATSDVLAPSYNEQFF.

This chain connects TRBV25-1 to TRBJ1-1, with TRBD1 matching over 7 bases. The ends lost 6 bases at V and 0 bases at J; junction bases unmatched: 10. The CDR3 runs 16 residues. Germline CDR1 and CDR2: MGHDK and SYGVNS. CDR3 bases: TGTGCCAGCAGCGGAGGGGGCACAGGCATGAACACTGAAGCTTTCTTT. Protein: CASSGGGTGMNTEAFF.

The chain has TRBV5-4 and TRBJ1-1; 10 positions agree with TRBD1. The V and J ends lost 4 bases and 6 bases, in that order; junction bases with no gene match: 6. The V gene's germline CDR1 is SGHNT and CDR2 YYREEE (reference sequence). The length of the CDR3 is 14 residues. CDR3 sequence: CASSPGQGKSEAFF. The CDR3 nucleotides are TGTGCCAGCAGCCCGGGACAGGGGAAATCTGAAGCTTTCTTT.

V gene TRBV4-3 combines with J gene TRBJ2-7, with 7 bases that match TRBD1. The CDR3 has 15 residues. Germline-derived CDR1 and CDR2 are LGHNA and YSLEER. Trimming took 2 bases from V and 2 from J; bases not matched to a gene: 6. As DNA, the CDR3 is TGCGCCAGCAGCCAACAAACAGGGGACCCCTACGAGCAGTACTTC. Protein product: CASSQQTGDPYEQYF.

To note about this clone: Other DNA sequences in the same sample also yield this CDR3. The rearrangement joins TRBV5-1 to TRBJ2-3, with 7 nucleotides matching TRBD2. V lost 0 bases to trimming and J lost 3 bases; unmatched junction nucleotides: 7. The CDR3 is made up of 16 amino acids. Germline V gene sequence: CDR1 SGHRS, CDR2 YFSETQ. The CDR3 nucleotides read TGCGCCAGCAGCTTGGGGTCGGGCGGGAGTACAGATACGCAGTATTTT. Translation: CASSLGSGGSTDTQYF.

The chain joins TRBV27 to TRBJ2-7, with D possibly TRBD1 on 5 matching bases. V gave up 4 bases and J gave up 0 bases, with 10 bases separating them. Germline values: CDR1 MNHEY, CDR2 SMNVEV (reference sequence). The CDR3 spans 14 residues. CDR3 loop: CASSSTVSSYEQYF. In DNA form, the CDR3 reads TGTGCCAGCAGTTCGACAGTGAGCTCCTACGAGCAGTACTTC.

This clone turned up a few times. The rearrangement links TRBV10-3 to TRBJ1-2; the D gene is possibly TRBD1 (6 bases). Trimming left V 9 bases short and J 1 base short, with 12 bases between. CDR3 length: 13 residues. Per germline, CDR1 ENHRY and CDR2 SYGVKD. CDR3 in amino acids: CAMGSQGNYGYTF. The DNA of the CDR3 is TGTGCCATGGGGTCACAGGGTAACTATGGCTACACCTTC.

This clone was picked up one time. The chain uses TRBV7-6 and TRBJ1-1; unclear D gene. Deletions cut 2 bases from V and 7 bases from J, with 23 bases between. Germline CDR1 is SGHVS and CDR2 is FNYEAQ. The CDR3 loop spans 17 amino acids. CDR3 DNA sequence: TGTGCCAGCAGCTTACTCGAGACTCCAGCCCACGATAATGAAGCTTTCTTT. It yields the protein CASSLLETPAHDNEAFF.

The V gene is TRBV28, the J gene TRBJ2-7; 8 bases agree with TRBD1. The CDR3 totals 15 residues. The germline CDR1 and CDR2 sequences are MDHEN and SYDVKM. The V and J ends lost 2 bases and 1 base, in that order; junction bases with no gene match: 4. The CDR3 protein is CASSLGQGPSYEQYF. CDR3 coding DNA: TGTGCCAGCAGTTTAGGACAGGGACCATCCTACGAGCAGTACTTC.

The CDR3 sequence: CASSLPGQGRNGYTF. In DNA, the CDR3 is TGTGCCAGCAGTTTACCGGGACAGGGCAGGAATGGCTACACCTTC. The V and J genes are TRBV28 and TRBJ1-2, with 9 positions matching TRBD1. Germline CDR1 and CDR2: MDHEN and SYDVKM. The J segment lost 6 bases and the V segment lost 2 bases, leaving 7 bases of the junction unmatched. This CDR3 spans 15 amino acids.

The chain carries TRBV3-1 (or the pseudogene TRBV3-2) and TRBJ1-1; D ambiguous. This CDR3 is built from 14 residues. CDR1 LGHDT and CDR2 YNNKEL come from the germline V gene (reference sequence). V shed 1 base and J shed 5 bases, with 11 bases lying between them. Here the CDR3 reads CASSQVGGKTEAFF. The CDR3 coding sequence is TGTGCCAGCAGCCAAGTAGGAGGAAAGACTGAAGCTTTCTTT.